The rows below give T cell receptor beta chains drawn from one sample of a study of identical twins. Each CDR3 protein gets one entry after TCRdb re-called the 5' RACE reads with MiXCR. The data show 690,000 or so distinct CDR3 sequences, 8.6% seen once. These data are also associated with another study on yellow fever vaccine responses in identical twins.

Sequencing was performed on PBMCs. The receptors here all came from a woman between 18 and 29 years old in good health. Both conserved end residues are part of each CDR3. The order of the fields is J gene, V gene, clone size, D gene, CDR3 DNA, CDR3 protein. The D gene is left open where the match is weak. Clone size is given for some rows only: seen once, a few or many times, or a class if the clone is expanded.

TRBJ1-4 | TRBV28 | - | TRBD1 | TGTGCCAGCAGCCCTAGACAGGGAAATGAAAAACTGTTTTTT | CASSPRQGNEKLFF
TRBJ2-5 | TRBV19 | few | - | TGTGCCAGTAGTCCGGCCAGCCAAAAAGAGACCCAGTACTTC | CASSPASQKETQYF
TRBJ2-2 | TRBV21-1 | few | - | TGTGCCAGCAGCAATGGACAGGGCAATACGAACACCGGGGAGCTGTTTTTT | CASSNGQGNTNTGELFF
TRBJ2-1 | TRBV20-1 | few | - | TGCAGTGCTAGGGGCAGGGGCAATGAGCAGTTCTTC | CSARGRGNEQFF
TRBJ1-5 | TRBV2 | many | TRBD1 | TGTGCCAGCAGTGTTGGGACAGGGGATGGCAATCAGCCCCAGCATTTT | CASSVGTGDGNQPQHF
TRBJ2-4 | TRBV15 | - | - | TGTGCCACCAGCAGAGCCGGGACGGATAAAAACATTCAGTACTTC | CATSRAGTDKNIQYF
TRBJ2-1 | TRBV2 | - | TRBD1 | TGTGCCAGCACGGGGACAGGAGGGGTCTACAATGAGCAGTTCTTC | CASTGTGGVYNEQFF
TRBJ2-1 | TRBV7-9 | few | - | TGTGCCAGCAGCTCCCCGGGACTCTCAGAGCAGTTCTTC | CASSSPGLSEQFF
TRBJ2-1 | TRBV27 | few | TRBD1 | TGTGCCAGCAGTTTATCGTGGACAGGGGGGAATGAGCAGTTCTTC | CASSLSWTGGNEQFF
TRBJ2-7 | TRBV5-1 | - | TRBD1 | TGCGCCAGCAGCACCTCCTTTTCCGGGACAGGGTCCTACGAGCAGTACTTC | CASSTSFSGTGSYEQYF
TRBJ1-1 | TRBV19 | - | TRBD1 | TGTGCCAGCCACCCGGGACAGGGGGCTGGGGCTGAAGCTTTCTTT | CASHPGQGAGAEAFF
TRBJ2-3 | TRBV28 | few | - | TGTGCCAGCAGTTTAGTGCCCCCAGGGGAAGGAGTTGCAGATACGCAGTATTTT | CASSLVPPGEGVADTQYF
TRBJ2-1 | TRBV7-9 | few | - | TGTGCCAGCAGCTTAGTCGCCACCTACAATGAGCAGTTCTTC | CASSLVATYNEQFF
TRBJ2-1 | TRBV6-4 | - | - | TGTGCCAGCAGTGACTATATAAAAAATGAGCAGTTCTTC | CASSDYIKNEQFF
TRBJ2-2 | TRBV5-1 | - | - | TGCGCCAGCAGCCCTTCAGGGGCGAACACCGGGGATCTGTTTTTT | CASSPSGANTGDLFF
TRBJ2-7 | TRBV20-1 | - | - | TGCAGTGCTAGGATGAACGAGCAGTACTTC | CSARMNEQYF
TRBJ2-7 | TRBV10-3 | - | - | TGTGCCATCAGTGAGTATAGCATGGGATCCGAGCAGTACTTC | CAISEYSMGSEQYF
TRBJ1-1 | TRBV27 | few | - | TGTGCCAGCAGTTTAGGGAGGGGGAATGAAGCTTTCTTT | CASSLGRGNEAFF
TRBJ2-3 | TRBV7-2 | - | - | TGTGCCAGCAGCTTAGTTCAGATTAGCACAGATACGCAGTATTTT | CASSLVQISTDTQYF
TRBJ2-1 | TRBV4-3 | - | TRBD2 | TGCGCCAGCAGCCCAGGGACTAGCAGATACAATGAGCAGTTCTTC | CASSPGTSRYNEQFF
TRBJ2-7 | TRBV20-1 | few | TRBD2 | TGCAGTGCTCGACTAGCGGGAGGGTCCGACGAGCAGTACTTC | CSARLAGGSDEQYF
TRBJ1-2 | TRBV4-2 | - | - | TGTGCCAGCAGCCAAGAGACACGATCCTATGGCTACACCTTC | CASSQETRSYGYTF
TRBJ2-7 | TRBV7-9 | many | TRBD2 | TGTGCCAGCAGCACGACTAGCGGGAGGATTCAGCAGTACTTC | CASSTTSGRIQQYF
TRBJ2-5 | TRBV27 | - | TRBD1 | TGTGCCAGCAGTTTATCCCCACTCCGTACAGGGGGCGGTGAGACCCAGTACTTC | CASSLSPLRTGGGETQYF
TRBJ2-7 | TRBV4-1 | few | TRBD1 | TGCGCCAGCAGCCACCCTCCGGGACAGGGGGATTACGAGCAGTACTTC | CASSHPPGQGDYEQYF
TRBJ2-5 | TRBV4-3 | many | TRBD2 | TGCGCCAGCAGCCAGGGACTAGCCCTTGAGACCCAGTACTTC | CASSQGLALETQYF
TRBJ2-7 | TRBV7-9 | many | - | TGTGCCAGCACCACCTACGCGACAGGAGTCTACGAGCAGTACTTC | CASTTYATGVYEQYF
TRBJ1-2 | TRBV19 | - | - | TGTGCCAGTAGTCTTTGGGACCGAGCTATAGAGTATGGCTACACCTTC | CASSLWDRAIEYGYTF
TRBJ1-1 | TRBV7-9 | many | - | TGTGCCAGCAGCTCGCAGATGAACACTGAAGCTTTCTTT | CASSSQMNTEAFF
TRBJ2-5 | TRBV4-2 | - | - | TGTGCCAGCAGCTCCGGCCCCACTAGCCGAGAGACCCAGTACTTC | CASSSGPTSRETQYF
TRBJ2-2 | TRBV5-1 | many | TRBD2 | TGCGCCAGCAGCTCGGGACTACAGAACACCGGGGAGCTGTTTTTT | CASSSGLQNTGELFF
TRBJ2-1 | TRBV20-1 | many | - | TGCAGTGCTAGTCAAGCGAAGGACAATGAGCAGTTCTTC | CSASQAKDNEQFF
TRBJ2-1 | TRBV2 | many | TRBD2 | TGTGCCAGCAGGACAACTAGCGGGGTGTACAATGAGCAGTTCTTC | CASRTTSGVYNEQFF
TRBJ2-1 | TRBV11-3 | few | - | TGTGCCAGCAGCTTAGACCGCGGACAGGGAGGGGTAAATGAGCAGTTCTTC | CASSLDRGQGGVNEQFF
TRBJ2-3 | TRBV29-1 | many | - | TGCAGCGTTGAAGAGGGGGGACGTTATACGCAGTATTTT | CSVEEGGRYTQYF
TRBJ2-1 | TRBV4-3 | few | TRBD1 | TGCGCCAGCAGCCAAGAAGCCGGGACAGGAACGGGCCTCAATGAGCAGTTCTTC | CASSQEAGTGTGLNEQFF
TRBJ2-7 | TRBV7-6 | few | - | TGTGCCAGCAGCTTAGGGAGTAACTTCGGTGAGCAGTACTTC | CASSLGSNFGEQYF
TRBJ1-2 | TRBV27 | many | - | TGTGCCAGCAGTTTTCGTGGTTCTGGCTACACCTTC | CASSFRGSGYTF
TRBJ2-7 | TRBV20-1 | many | TRBD2 | TGCAGTGCTAGAGACACCTTAGCGGGCACCTCCTACGAGCAGTACTTC | CSARDTLAGTSYEQYF
TRBJ2-4 | TRBV28 | - | TRBD1 | TGTGCCGGCAGTCCGAGACAGGGGAGGGCCAAAAACATTCAGTACTTC | CAGSPRQGRAKNIQYF
TRBJ1-5 | TRBV21-1 | many | - | TGTGCCAGCAGCAAGGCGAGACAGGGTCCCCACAATCAGCCCCAGCATTTT | CASSKARQGPHNQPQHF
TRBJ1-1 | TRBV6-1 | - | TRBD1 | TGTGCCAGCAGTGAATTCCGGGACAGGGCCAGGGGTGAAGCTTTCTTT | CASSEFRDRARGEAFF
TRBJ2-7 | TRBV27 | few | TRBD2 | TGTGCCAGCCGACTAGCGGGATGGAGCTCCTACGAGCAGTACTTC | CASRLAGWSSYEQYF
TRBJ2-7 | TRBV7-2 | - | - | TGTGCCAGCAGCGGGCCTCCTGGCGGCTCCTACGAGCAGTACTTC | CASSGPPGGSYEQYF
TRBJ1-1 | TRBV4-3 | - | - | TGCGCCAGCAGCCAAGATGGTGGGGGGGCGGACACTGAAGCTTTCTTT | CASSQDGGGADTEAFF
TRBJ2-6 | TRBV20-1 | - | - | TGCAGTGCTAGCGAGACAGGCATAAACTCTGGGGCCAACGTCCTGACTTTC | CSASETGINSGANVLTF
TRBJ1-2 | TRBV18 | few | - | TGTGCCAGCTCACCACCGGGCAGAACATATGGCTACACCTTC | CASSPPGRTYGYTF